This T cell receptor beta chain was sequenced during a study of T cells after yellow fever vaccination. Study in general: Those fractions that held only low numbers of cells were prepared using the SMART-Seq v4 Ultra Low Input RNA kit.

V lost 4 bases to trimming and J lost 5 bases, with 14 bases between them. CDR3 length: 14 residues. CDR1 is LGHDT, CDR2 YNNKEL, per germline (reference sequence). In making TCR cDNA, 5'RACE template switching added a universal primer site and UMIs to it. One entry per CDR3 protein, called by TCRdb with MiXCR from the 5' RACE reads. The sample includes about 350,000 distinct CDR3 sequences, roughly 8.6% seen only once; the top ten take approximately 18%. Worth noting for this clonotype: Its antigen is still unknown.

Points from the study as a whole: At approximately 96% for CD4 and about 88% for CD8, most primary-vaccination clones showed up again after the booster. The secondary response peaked faster, at day 5 versus 15, but was weaker.

The chain couples TRBV3-1 to TRBJ2-5; no clear D gene. This sequence originates from a man younger than 35 who received the YFV17D yellow fever vaccine. The sequenced sample was PBMCs, obtained approximately 40 days after the first yellow fever vaccination. CDR3 sequence: CASSLTPRDETQYF. DNA for the CDR3: TGTGCCAGCAGCCTAACCCCTAGAGACGAGACCCAGTACTTC.